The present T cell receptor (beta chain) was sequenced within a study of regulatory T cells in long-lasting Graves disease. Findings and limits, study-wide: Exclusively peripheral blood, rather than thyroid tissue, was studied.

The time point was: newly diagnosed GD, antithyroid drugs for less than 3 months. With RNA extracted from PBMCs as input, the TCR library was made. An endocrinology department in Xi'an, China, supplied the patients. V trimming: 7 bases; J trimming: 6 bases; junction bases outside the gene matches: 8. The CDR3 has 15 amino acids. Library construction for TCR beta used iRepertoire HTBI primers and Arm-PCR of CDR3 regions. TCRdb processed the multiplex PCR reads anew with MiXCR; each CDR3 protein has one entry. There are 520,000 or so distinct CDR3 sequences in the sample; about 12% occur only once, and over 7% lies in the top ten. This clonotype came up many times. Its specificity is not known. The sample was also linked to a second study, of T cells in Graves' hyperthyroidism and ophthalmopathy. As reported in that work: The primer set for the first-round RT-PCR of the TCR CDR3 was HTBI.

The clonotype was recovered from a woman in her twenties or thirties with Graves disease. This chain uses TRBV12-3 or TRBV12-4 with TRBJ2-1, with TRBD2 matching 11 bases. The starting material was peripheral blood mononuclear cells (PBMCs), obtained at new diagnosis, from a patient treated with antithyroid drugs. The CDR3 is CASTLTSGRGNEQFF. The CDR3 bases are TGTGCCAGCACCTTAACTAGCGGGAGAGGCAATGAGCAGTTCTTC.